The 22 T cell receptor beta chains reported below all come from one sample, sequenced in a study of cytomegalovirus exposure and HLA in healthy donors. PCR used 60 Vbeta primers and 13 Jbeta primers. Measured with immunoSEQ multiplex PCR; TCRdb has only the in-frame clones, and not every one. The sample records around 140,000 clones, 78% being singletons. The source material was PBMCs. The source of these receptors is a female donor in good health and CMV-seronegative.

In this sample, this clone turned up a few times. This sequence joins TRBV15 and TRBJ1-5, with a possible D match to TRBD1 (5 bases). The length of the CDR3 is 13 residues. V was clipped by 11 bases and J by 2 bases, with 13 bases between them. In germline, CDR1 is LNHNV, CDR2 YYDKDF (reference sequence). CDR3 residues: CAAGGTGNQPQHF. In DNA, the CDR3 is TGTGCCGCCGGGGGTACGGGCAATCAGCCCCAGCATTTT.

The V call is TRBV28, the J call TRBJ2-7; a possible D gene is TRBD1 (6 bases). CDR1 and CDR2 (germline): MDHEN, SYDVKM. V lost 2 bases, J lost 8 bases, and 13 bases lay in between. This CDR3 has 13 amino acids. The CDR3 loop reads CASSLKQGTQQYF. The CDR3 nucleotides read TGTGCCAGCAGTTTAAAACAGGGTACACAGCAGTACTTC.

This chain joins TRBV12-5 and TRBJ2-1; TRBD1 is a possible D gene (6 bases). The length of the CDR3 is 13 residues. Trimming removed 6 bases at V and 2 bases at J, with 8 bases between. Germline values: CDR1 LGHNT, CDR2 FRNRAP. The CDR3 DNA follows: TGTGCTAGTGGCCAGGGGACCTACAATGAGCAGTTCTTC. Translating gives CASGQGTYNEQFF. The full variable domain, rest sourced from reference TRBV12-5 and TRBJ2-1, is DARVTQTPRHKVTEMGQEVTMRCQPILGHNTVFWYRQTMMQGLELLAYFRNRAPLDDSGMPKDRFSAEMPDATLATLKIQPSEPRDSAVYFCASGQGTYNEQFFGPGTRLTVL.

The chain recombines TRBV5-1 with TRBJ1-4; D perhaps matches TRBD1 (6 bases). The CDR3 loop spans 15 amino acids. V shed 0 bases and J shed 4 bases, with 10 bases lying between them. Germline CDR1 is SGHRS and CDR2 is YFSETQ. The CDR3 nucleotides are TGCGCCAGCAGCTTGGGCGGACAGCGTAATGAAAAACTGTTTTTT. Amino acid sequence: CASSLGGQRNEKLFF.

This clone came up once. V is TRBV25-1 and J is TRBJ2-2; 8 nucleotides agree with TRBD1. This CDR3 is 15 amino acids long. CDR1 and CDR2 (germline): MGHDK, SYGVNS. With V trimmed by 3 bases and J by 7 bases, 7 bases remained unmatched. The CDR3 nucleotides read TGTGCCAGCAGTGAGCAGGGGGCGCGGGTCGGGGAGCTGTTTTTT. Translating it yields CASSEQGARVGELFF.

This sequence joins TRBV30 and TRBJ2-7; D is undetermined. Trimming cost V 4 bases and J 0 bases, with 4 bases left between them. The length of the CDR3 is 11 residues. From germline, CDR1 is GTSNPN and CDR2 SVGIG (reference sequence). CDR3 nucleotide sequence: TGTGCCTGGACTAGCTCCTACGAGCAGTACTTC. Its protein product is CAWTSSYEQYF.

The chain uses TRBV7-9 and TRBJ2-3; 8 bases align to TRBD2. J gave up 3 bases and V 3 bases, and 5 bases lay outside the gene matches. Germline V gives CDR1 SEHNR, CDR2 FQNEAQ (reference sequence). This CDR3 has 15 residues. The DNA of the CDR3 is TGTGCCAGCAGCTTCGGGACTAGTTGGACAGATACGCAGTATTTT. Translating gives CASSFGTSWTDTQYF.

The CDR3 bases are TGTGCCAGCAGCTCGACAGGCTACGAGCAGTACTTC. Translated, it gives CASSSTGYEQYF. The chain is built from TRBV7-8 and TRBJ2-7, with D maybe TRBD1 (6 bases). V was pared by 4 bases and J by 3 bases, with 7 bases between. Germline V gene sequence: CDR1 SGHVS, CDR2 FQNEAQ. This CDR3 comprises 12 residues.

The rearrangement uses TRBV28 and TRBJ1-2, with 11 bases that match TRBD1. The J segment lost 5 bases and the V segment lost 6 bases, leaving 8 bases of the junction unmatched. The CDR3 sequence is 15 residues long. Germline-derived CDR1 and CDR2 are MDHEN and SYDVKM. CDR3 protein: CASRATGTGGYGYTF. CDR3 bases: TGTGCCAGCAGAGCGACCGGGACAGGGGGATATGGCTACACCTTC.

This clone was seen only once. V usage is TRBV27 and J usage is TRBJ1-4; 7 positions agree with TRBD1. Germline trimming cut 4 bases from V and 0 bases from J; bases unmatched to any gene: 8. This CDR3 has 17 residues. The germline V gene has CDR1 MNHEY and CDR2 SMNVEV (reference sequence). CDR3 region: CASSSQDRSATNEKLFF. CDR3 coding DNA: TGTGCCAGCAGTTCCCAGGACAGGAGTGCAACTAATGAAAAACTGTTTTTT.

This clone occurred a few times. This chain uses TRBV7-2 with TRBJ2-7; 9 bases fit TRBD2. The ends lost 1 base at V and 8 bases at J; junction bases unmatched: 3. The germline V gene has CDR1 SGHTA and CDR2 FQGNSA. CDR3 length equals 13 residues. CDR3 sequence (DNA): TGTGCCAGCAGCTTAGGACTAGCGGCCAAGCAGTACTTC. Translating it yields CASSLGLAAKQYF.

This clone was detected once. This chain uses TRBV21-1 with TRBJ1-2; TRBD1, the table's D call, was not compared with the DNA. TRBV21-1 is marked as a pseudogene. The CDR3 runs to 18 residues. The CDR3 region is CASSKAVLGLRGRYGYTF. CDR3 DNA sequence: TGTGCCAGCAGCAAAGCAGTTCTCGGGTTGAGGGGGCGCTATGGCTACACCTTC.

The rearrangement links TRBV28 to TRBJ1-6, with 11 bases aligning to TRBD1. The CDR3 consists of 19 residues. J was trimmed by 2 bases and V by 5 bases; bases with no gene match: 11. Per germline, CDR1 MDHEN and CDR2 SYDVKM. This chain's CDR3 is CASSPRDRGYRAYNSPLHF. The CDR3 region has the DNA TGTGCCAGCAGTCCCCGGGACAGGGGGTATAGGGCCTATAATTCACCCCTCCACTTT.

In its sample, this clone was seen a few times. The rearrangement links TRBV5-5 to TRBJ2-1, with D unclear. V lost 0 bases and J lost 0, with 7 bases in between. CDR3 length: 15 amino acids. CDR1 SGHKS and CDR2 YYEKEE come from the germline V gene (reference sequence). The CDR3 nucleotides read TGTGCCAGCAGCTTGGACTCGAGCTCCTACAATGAGCAGTTCTTC. This gives the protein CASSLDSSSYNEQFF.

This rearrangement joins TRBV19 to TRBJ1-6, with D perhaps TRBD1 (5 bases). Trimming pared 10 bases from V and 10 bases from J, leaving 23 bases between. The CDR3 contains 15 residues. Germline CDR1 is LNHDA and CDR2 is SQIVND (reference sequence). CDR3 region: CATTPRVYGGSPLHF. In DNA, the CDR3 is TGTGCCACTACCCCGCGGGTATACGGGGGATCACCCCTCCACTTT.

This clone was seen more than once but under ten times. The genes are TRBV9 and TRBJ2-2; possibly TRBD2 for D (5 bases). The V and J ends lost 1 base and 11 bases respectively, with 12 bases between them. The CDR3 consists of 13 residues. The germline V gene encodes CDR1 SGDLS and CDR2 YYNGEE. The CDR3 DNA sequence: TGTGCCAGCAGCGTAATCGAGCGGACCGAGCTGTTTTTT. Encoded protein: CASSVIERTELFF.

The chain uses TRBV30 and TRBJ1-5; D may be TRBD1 (5 bases). Trimming cost V 5 bases and J 9 bases, with 17 bases left between them. Germline V CDR1 and CDR2: GTSNPN, SVGIG (reference sequence). The CDR3 spans 13 residues. The CDR3 DNA sequence: TGTGCCTGGTCCAGGGTTCTTGGGATGCCCCAGCATTTT. Translated, it gives CAWSRVLGMPQHF. The full variable domain, completed using reference TRBV30 and TRBJ1-5, is SQTIHQWPATLVQPVGSPLSLECTVEGTSNPNLYWYRQAAGRGLQLLFYSVGIGQISSEVPQNLSASRPQDRQFILSSKKLLLSDSGFYLCAWSRVLGMPQHFGDGTRLSIL.

This chain uses TRBV28 with TRBJ2-5; 8 bases align to TRBD1. This CDR3 has 15 residues. Germline V gene data show CDR1 as MDHEN and CDR2 as SYDVKM. Germline trimming cut 3 bases from V and 5 bases from J; bases unmatched to any gene: 8. The CDR3 sequence is CASSFGTGVEETQYF. CDR3 coding DNA: TGTGCCAGCAGTTTTGGGACAGGAGTTGAGGAGACCCAGTACTTC.

The chain has TRBV11-2 and TRBJ1-2; 10 bases are shared with TRBD1. The CDR3 is made up of 17 amino acids. The germline V gene encodes CDR1 SGHAT and CDR2 FQNNGV. With 7 bases clipped from V and 1 base from J, the junction kept 12 bases outside the gene matches. In DNA, the CDR3 is TGTGCCAGCAACGCCGGGACAGGGGCTGGGGGTAACTATGGCTACACCTTC. The encoded protein is CASNAGTGAGGNYGYTF.

The CDR3 sequence is CASSIWGEGLDTQYF. CDR3 sequence (DNA): TGTGCCAGTAGTATCTGGGGGGAGGGCCTAGATACGCAGTATTTT. The chain is built from TRBV19 and TRBJ2-3; TRBD2 matches at 7 bases. V shed 3 bases, J shed 5 bases, and the junction held 8 bases outside the gene matches. Germline V gives CDR1 LNHDA, CDR2 SQIVND (reference sequence). This CDR3 contains 15 residues.

The V gene is TRBV28, the J gene TRBJ2-5, with no clear D. The V gene's germline CDR1 is MDHEN and CDR2 SYDVKM. V was cut by 3 bases and J by 6 bases, with 11 bases left in between. The CDR3 runs 13 residues. CDR3 protein: CASSLGQAKTQYF. The CDR3 DNA reads as TGTGCCAGCAGTTTGGGCCAGGCAAAGACCCAGTACTTC.

The chain joins TRBV4-2 to TRBJ2-3; TRBD2 matches 7 bases. CDR1 is LGHNA, CDR2 YNFKEQ, per germline. The trim removed 5 bases at V and 1 base at J, leaving 6 bases unmatched. CDR3 size: 15 residues. The CDR3 loop is CASSSQRGRTDTQYF. The CDR3 DNA sequence: TGTGCCAGCAGCTCCCAGCGGGGCCGCACAGATACGCAGTATTTT.